These 24 T cell receptor beta chains were all obtained from the same sample, sequenced in a study of blood T cells in healthy people across ages. It was with a sample-barcoded 5' primer and a J-beta primer mix that a second PCR of roughly 7 to 12 cycles was run. In TCRdb, the 5' RACE reads were re-called with MiXCR into one record per CDR3 protein. Of under 1,000,000 distinct CDR3 sequences listed, about 47% are singletons. The material sequenced was blood. The receptors derive from a man older than 75 in good health.

As regards this clonotype: Relative to the germline gene, one junction end is altered; a read error may explain this. V and J are TRBV6-2 or TRBV6-3 and TRBJ1-5; 7 bases agree with TRBD1. The germline CDR1 and CDR2 sequences are MNHEY and SVGEGT. The CDR3 runs 14 residues. The CDR3 is CTSSNRDRNQPQHF. CDR3 sequence (DNA): TGTACCAGCAGCAACAGGGACAGAAATCAGCCCCAGCATTTT.

The chain combines TRBV5-5 with TRBJ1-2; tentative D call: TRBD1 (5 bases). Trimming took off 2 bases at V and 4 bases at J, with 15 bases between the two ends. The germline gives CDR1 SGHKS, CDR2 YYEKEE (reference sequence). The CDR3 loop spans 15 amino acids. CDR3 amino acids: CASSFPGRTFYGYTF. For the CDR3, the DNA is TGTGCCAGCAGCTTCCCGGGACGGACCTTCTATGGCTACACCTTC.

The V gene is TRBV21-1, the J gene TRBJ2-4; TRBD1 is the table's D call, not checked against the DNA. TRBV21-1 is labeled a pseudogene. This CDR3 contains 17 residues. As DNA, the CDR3 is TGTGCCAGCAGCAAAGCAGGACAGACCCCCGAGAAAAACATTCAGTACTTC. It codes for CASSKAGQTPEKNIQYF.

In this sample, this clonotype turned up a few times. The chain links TRBV7-2 to TRBJ2-7; 7 nucleotides match TRBD2. The CDR3 has 14 residues. The germline gives CDR1 SGHTA, CDR2 FQGNSA. V lost 5 bases, J lost 2 bases, and 6 bases stayed unmatched. CDR3 loop: CASSPGGIPYEQYF. The CDR3 DNA reads TGTGCCAGCAGCCCGGGGGGAATTCCCTACGAGCAGTACTTC.

The chain is built from TRBV9 and TRBJ2-5; a possible D gene is TRBD1 (6 bases). The V end lost 2 bases, the J end lost 0 bases, and 11 bases lay between the germline ends. CDR1 is SGDLS and CDR2 is YYNGEE in the germline V gene. The length of the CDR3 is 15 residues. CDR3 amino acids: CASSVGTSYQETQYF. The DNA of the CDR3 is TGTGCCAGCAGCGTTGGGACATCGTACCAAGAGACCCAGTACTTC.

The gene calls are TRBV20-1 and TRBJ2-5; D may correspond to TRBD1 or TRBD2 (5 bases each). V dropped 6 bases and J dropped 11 bases, with 28 bases sitting between them. This CDR3 contains 15 residues. Germline V CDR1 and CDR2: DFQATT, SNEGSKA (reference sequence). CDR3 in amino acids: CSAVSGGSSYNEQYF. CDR3 coding DNA: TGCAGTGCGGTCTCTGGGGGAAGCTCCTACAATGAGCAGTACTTC.

This rearrangement joins TRBV5-1 to TRBJ2-5; D is uncertain. V dropped 4 bases and J dropped 5 bases, with 12 bases sitting between them. This CDR3 comprises 13 residues. Germline V lookup: CDR1 SGHRS, CDR2 YFSETQ. The CDR3 coding sequence is TGCGCCAGCAGCCCGTTCCGAGAGGAGACCCAGTACTTC. It translates to CASSPFREETQYF.

The rearrangement links TRBV7-3 to TRBJ2-1, with 12 bases that match TRBD2. Germline lookup yields CDR1 SGHTA and CDR2 FQGTGA. CDR3 length: 18 amino acids. V was pared by 1 base and J by 8 bases, with 12 bases of the junction left unmatched. The chain's CDR3 is CASSLMPPGLAGVDEQFF. CDR3 sequence (DNA): TGTGCCAGCAGCTTAATGCCCCCGGGACTAGCGGGTGTGGATGAGCAGTTCTTC.

The chain couples TRBV12-3 or TRBV12-4 to TRBJ1-6, with D tentatively TRBD1 (6 bases). This CDR3 is 14 amino acids long. Trimming removed 6 bases from V and 11 bases from J, with 17 bases in between. CDR3 region: CASRWGQTRAPLHF. CDR3 DNA: TGTGCCAGCAGGTGGGGGCAAACCCGAGCACCCCTCCACTTT.

A few counts support this clonotype. The chain recombines TRBV7-8 with TRBJ2-3; D tentatively fits TRBD1 or TRBD2 (5 bases each). Germline V gene data show CDR1 as SGHVS and CDR2 as FQNEAQ. The CDR3 length is 18 residues. V was pared by 4 bases and J by 1 base, with 21 bases between. CDR3 region: CASSSGTRDNFRTDTQYF. The CDR3, as DNA: TGTGCCAGCAGCTCAGGGACCCGCGACAACTTTCGCACAGATACGCAGTATTTT.

This clonotype showed up just once. This sequence joins TRBV11-3 and TRBJ2-7; the D is unclear. V lost 3 bases and J 5 bases, leaving 5 bases between the germline ends. This CDR3 has 11 residues. Germline V CDR1 and CDR2: SGHNT, YENEEA. The CDR3 nucleotides read TGTGCCAGCAGCTTTTACCACGAGCAGTACTTC. As protein: CASSFYHEQYF.

The V gene is TRBV7-3, the J gene TRBJ2-3, with D tentatively TRBD1 (6 bases). The CDR3 loop spans 14 amino acids. Looked up from germline, CDR1 is SGHTA and CDR2 is FQGTGA. Between the trimmed V and J ends, which lost 5 bases and 4 bases, there was a span of 13 bases. CDR3 residues: CASSPGHGADTQYF. For the CDR3, the DNA is TGTGCCAGCAGCCCGGGACACGGGGCAGATACGCAGTATTTT.

This clonotype was seen ten or more times. V usage is TRBV5-6 and J usage is TRBJ2-5, with 8 bases matching TRBD2. CDR1 SGHDT and CDR2 YYEEEE come from the germline V gene. J gave up 5 bases and V 4 bases, and 4 bases lay outside the gene matches. This CDR3 region has 13 residues. CDR3 DNA sequence: TGTGCCAGCAGCCCGACTAGCGAGGAGACCCAGTACTTC. Protein sequence: CASSPTSEETQYF.

This clonotype was detected a few times. The rearrangement links TRBV6-5 to TRBJ2-5; 9 nucleotides line up with TRBD2. The CDR3 spans 16 residues. The V and J ends lost 4 bases and 3 bases, in that order; junction bases with no gene match: 9. Germline assignment: CDR1 MNHEY and CDR2 SVGAGI. The CDR3 DNA is TGTGCCAGCAGTTCCGACTATCGACTAGCGGAAGAGACCCAGTACTTC. Its protein product is CASSSDYRLAEETQYF.

This clonotype was found a few times. This chain joins TRBV29-1 and TRBJ1-2; D unclear. CDR3 size: 13 residues. Germline V gives CDR1 SQVTM, CDR2 ANQGSEA. V was shortened by 3 bases and J by 8 bases, with 16 bases between the two germline ends. CDR3 DNA sequence: TGCAGCGTTGATCGCCAGTCGGGGTGCGGCTACACCTTC. Its translation: CSVDRQSGCGYTF.

Only a few counts were recorded for this clonotype. The chain combines TRBV7-9 with TRBJ1-4; TRBD1 matches 9 bases. Per germline, CDR1 SEHNR and CDR2 FQNEAQ (reference sequence). There are 16 residues in the CDR3. Unmatched junction bases numbered 10, after V lost 4 bases and J lost 7 bases. CDR3 coding DNA: TGTGCCAGCAGCTCCAGACAACAGGGGGCTACTGAAAAACTGTTTTTT. It codes for CASSSRQQGATEKLFF. The full variable domain, rest sourced from reference TRBV7-9 and TRBJ1-4, is DTGVSQNPRHKITKRGQNVTFRCDPISEHNRLYWYRQTLGQGPEFLTYFQNEAQLEKSRLLSDRFSAERPKGSFSTLEIQRTEQGDSAMYLCASSSRQQGATEKLFFGSGTQLSVL.

This sequence joins TRBV6-6 and TRBJ1-4; 10 bases match TRBD1. Germline CDR1 is MNHNY and CDR2 is SVGAGI (reference sequence). V was clipped by 0 bases and J by 3 bases; unmatched bases: 4. The CDR3 has 17 residues. The chain's CDR3 is CASSYSGQGKSNEKLFF. The CDR3 bases are TGTGCCAGCAGTTACTCGGGACAGGGGAAATCTAATGAAAAACTGTTTTTT.

This clonotype was counted only a few times. The chain recombines TRBV6-1 with TRBJ2-3; 12 bases map to TRBD2. Per germline, CDR1 MNHNS and CDR2 SASEGT. V dropped 7 bases and J dropped 5; count of bases not matched to a gene: 7. CDR3 size: 15 residues. The DNA of the CDR3 is TGTGCCAGCAAGGCGACTAGCGGGAGTTTAGATACGCAGTATTTT. Protein sequence: CASKATSGSLDTQYF.

The chain carries TRBV7-2 and TRBJ2-5; D is ambiguous. The CDR3 is 14 amino acids. Germline lookup yields CDR1 SGHTA and CDR2 FQGNSA. The V end lost 3 bases, the J end lost 0 bases, and 8 bases lay between the germline ends. The CDR3 region is CASSFLQNQETQYF. The CDR3 DNA follows: TGTGCCAGCAGCTTCTTACAGAACCAAGAGACCCAGTACTTC.

This clonotype was seen a few times. V gene TRBV7-9 combines with J gene TRBJ1-1; possible D gene TRBD1, 6 bases. V was pared by 4 bases and J by 4 bases, with 13 bases between. This CDR3 comprises 14 residues. The germline CDR1 and CDR2 sequences are SEHNR and FQNEAQ (reference sequence). CDR3: CASSSGGLATEAFF. In DNA form, the CDR3 reads TGTGCCAGCAGCTCCGGGGGGCTGGCCACTGAAGCTTTCTTT.

This clonotype was detected many times. V is TRBV12-3 or TRBV12-4 and J is TRBJ1-2; possible D gene TRBD1, 6 bases. V lost 5 bases, J lost 8 bases, and 18 bases lay in between. The CDR3 is 14 amino acids. In DNA form, the CDR3 reads TGTGCCAGCAGTCCCCGTGAGGGCAGGGGCGGCTACACCTTC. Residues: CASSPREGRGGYTF.

The chain links TRBV28 to TRBJ2-1; 11 bases are shared with TRBD2. The CDR3 is 16 amino acids. Germline loops: CDR1 MDHEN, CDR2 SYDVKM. V shed 5 bases and J 4 bases; nucleotides not matched to a gene: 7. Here the CDR3 reads CASSAVAGGIYNEQFF. The CDR3 DNA reads as TGTGCCAGCAGTGCGGTAGCGGGAGGGATTTACAATGAGCAGTTCTTC.

The gene calls are TRBV27 and TRBJ2-7; TRBD2 matches 9 bases. The CDR3 consists of 16 residues. Germline trimming cut 6 bases from V and 4 bases from J; bases unmatched to any gene: 13. The germline V gene encodes CDR1 MNHEY and CDR2 SMNVEV (reference sequence). CDR3 in DNA: TGTGCCAGCAGGGAAAGAGCCGGGGGACTAGCATACGAGCAGTACTTC. Translated, it gives CASRERAGGLAYEQYF.

CDR3 nucleotides: TGTGCCAGCAGTCTTAGGACTGGCGACTCCTACAATGAGCAGTTCTTC. As protein: CASSLRTGDSYNEQFF. The V and J genes are TRBV7-9 and TRBJ2-1; D is possibly TRBD2 (5 bases). The germline gives CDR1 SEHNR, CDR2 FQNEAQ (reference sequence). V lost 6 bases, J lost 0 bases, and 15 bases lay in between. The CDR3 extends over 16 amino acids. Filled out from reference TRBV7-9 and TRBJ2-1, the complete variable domain reads DTGVSQNPRHKITKRGQNVTFRCDPISEHNRLYWYRQTLGQGPEFLTYFQNEAQLEKSRLLSDRFSAERPKGSFSTLEIQRTEQGDSAMYLCASSLRTGDSYNEQFFGPGTRLTVL.